A single sample gave rise to the 15 T cell receptor beta chains below, sequenced in a study of cytomegalovirus exposure and HLA in healthy donors. The PCR ran on 60 Vbeta and 13 Jbeta primers. Sequencing used immunoSEQ multiplex PCR; TCRdb keeps in-frame clones, though not all of them. Of around 120,000 clones listed, less than 85% are singletons. The sequenced sample was PBMCs. These receptors all stem from a male donor in good health and CMV-seronegative.

The chain is built from TRBV4-1 and TRBJ2-6; 9 positions agree with TRBD1. From germline, CDR1 is MGHRA and CDR2 YSYEKL. This CDR3 region has 18 residues. V lost 4 bases to trimming and J lost 0 bases; unmatched junction nucleotides: 7. CDR3 residues: CASSPWDRDSSGANVLTF. CDR3 bases: TGCGCCAGCAGCCCCTGGGACAGGGATAGCTCTGGGGCCAACGTCCTGACTTTC.

The V and J genes are TRBV7-9 and TRBJ2-7; 7 bases align to TRBD1. V shed 3 bases, J shed 6 bases, and the junction held 2 bases outside the gene matches. Germline lookup yields CDR1 SEHNR and CDR2 FQNEAQ (reference sequence). This CDR3 is 12 amino acids long. The CDR3 sequence: CASSLGQLEQYF. CDR3 DNA: TGTGCCAGCAGCTTGGGACAGCTCGAGCAGTACTTC.

V usage is TRBV5-6 and J usage is TRBJ2-1; D ambiguous. Germline V gene data show CDR1 as SGHDT and CDR2 as YYEEEE. CDR3 length: 17 residues. Trimming took 6 bases from V and 0 from J, leaving 19 bases between them. The CDR3 is CASTAPGNPSSYNEQFF. The DNA of the CDR3 is TGTGCCAGCACCGCCCCGGGTAATCCGAGCTCCTACAATGAGCAGTTCTTC.

This sequence joins TRBV19 and TRBJ2-1, with TRBD1 matching 8 bases. Germline loops: CDR1 LNHDA, CDR2 SQIVND (reference sequence). The CDR3 spans 12 residues. J gave up 7 bases and V 7 bases, and 3 bases lay outside the gene matches. CDR3 amino acids: CASTRTGNEQFF. CDR3 in DNA: TGTGCCAGTACCAGGACAGGGAATGAGCAGTTCTTC.

In regard to this clone: Germline is not matched at one junction end, which may reflect a read error. V usage is TRBV6-4 and J usage is TRBJ2-6, with 7 bases fitting TRBD2. Germline values: CDR1 MRHNA, CDR2 SNTAGT. This CDR3 contains 17 residues. The CDR3 coding sequence is TGTGCCAGCAGTGTGGCGGGGGATCTCTCTGGGGCCAACGGCCTGACTTTC. Translation: CASSVAGDLSGANGLTF.

The chain is built from TRBV10-3 and TRBJ2-7; D perhaps matches TRBD1 (6 bases). Germline assignment: CDR1 ENHRY and CDR2 SYGVKD. V lost 6 bases to trimming and J lost 2 bases, with 8 bases between them. The CDR3 is 12 amino acids. CDR3 amino acids: CAIRDSTYEQYF. The CDR3 DNA is TGTGCCATCAGGGACAGCACCTACGAGCAGTACTTC.

The table lists this clone with a few counts. V usage is TRBV28 and J usage is TRBJ2-7; 9 bases map to TRBD1. In germline, CDR1 is MDHEN, CDR2 SYDVKM. This CDR3 is 15 amino acids long. V trimming: 11 bases; J trimming: 9 bases; junction bases outside the gene matches: 20. CDR3 DNA sequence: TGTGCCTGCACAAGCGTTGGGACAGGGAAGGCAGGGCAGTACTTC. Amino acid sequence: CACTSVGTGKAGQYF.

This chain joins TRBV5-6 and TRBJ1-1; possibly TRBD1 for D (5 bases). V lost 1 base and J 0 bases, leaving 10 bases between the germline ends. This CDR3 has 15 residues. Germline V CDR1 and CDR2: SGHDT, YYEEEE. CDR3 in amino acids: CASSLIKDMNTEAFF. The CDR3 DNA follows: TGTGCCAGCAGCTTGATTAAGGACATGAACACTGAAGCTTTCTTT.

This chain uses TRBV18 with TRBJ1-1, with D perhaps TRBD1 (6 bases). Germline lookup yields CDR1 KGHSH and CDR2 LQKENI. V gave up 3 bases and J gave up 10 bases, with 18 bases separating them. There are 14 residues in the CDR3. The CDR3 region is CASSPAGAKWVAFF. The CDR3 DNA is TGTGCCAGCTCACCGGCAGGGGCCAAGTGGGTAGCTTTCTTT. The full variable domain, with the rest looked up from reference TRBV18 and TRBJ1-1, is NAGVMQNPRHLVRRRGQEARLRCSPMKGHSHVYWYRQLPEEGLKFMVYLQKENIIDESGMPKERFSAEFPKEGPSILRIQQVVRGDSAAYFCASSPAGAKWVAFFGQGTRLTVV.

This clone has a single count. The CDR3 DNA sequence: TGTGCCAGCAGTTCCCCACAGGTCTACGAGCAGTACTTC. Translation: CASSSPQVYEQYF. The chain combines TRBV27 with TRBJ2-7; the D gene is possibly TRBD1 (5 bases). This CDR3 contains 13 residues. CDR1 MNHEY and CDR2 SMNVEV come from the germline V gene (reference sequence). Trimming took off 4 bases at V and 3 bases at J, with 10 bases between the two ends.

The rearrangement links TRBV27 to TRBJ1-6; D is uncertain. With 2 bases removed from V and 9 bases from J, the gap between germline ends came to 11 bases. The CDR3 has 14 residues. The germline CDR1 and CDR2 sequences are MNHEY and SMNVEV (reference sequence). This chain's CDR3 is CASSLMWEGSPLHF. CDR3 coding DNA: TGTGCCAGCAGTTTAATGTGGGAGGGTTCACCCCTCCACTTT.

On this clone itself: The junction departs from the called germline gene at one end, perhaps through a read error. The rearrangement links TRBV7-9 to TRBJ2-5; 9 nucleotides match TRBD2. This CDR3 is built from 15 residues. Germline loops: CDR1 SEHNR, CDR2 FQNEAQ (reference sequence). The CDR3 is CSSSLRVAGEETQYF. As DNA, the CDR3 is TGTTCCAGCAGCCTGAGGGTAGCGGGAGAAGAGACCCAGTACTTC.

This clone turned up a few times. The rearrangement links TRBV6-4 to TRBJ2-1; 10 bases agree with TRBD2. Germline-derived CDR1 and CDR2 are MRHNA and SNTAGT. With 4 bases clipped from V and 8 bases from J, the junction kept 8 bases outside the gene matches. This CDR3 contains 15 residues. The CDR3 nucleotides are TGTGCCAGCAGTGGCCTAGCGGGAGTAGATTATGAGCAGTTCTTC. It yields the protein CASSGLAGVDYEQFF.

The V and J genes are TRBV14 and TRBJ1-1; D might be TRBD1 (5 bases). The V and J ends lost 0 bases and 5 bases respectively, with 16 bases between them. Looked up from germline, CDR1 is SGHDN and CDR2 is FVKESK. The CDR3 length is 16 residues. Here the CDR3 reads CASSQDSEAQATEAFF. CDR3 DNA sequence: TGTGCCAGCAGCCAAGATTCAGAGGCACAGGCTACTGAAGCTTTCTTT.

This sequence joins TRBV5-1 and TRBJ2-2; 9 nucleotides line up with TRBD2. Trimming removed 0 bases from V and 6 bases from J; junction bases left unmatched: 9. Germline CDR1 is SGHRS and CDR2 is YFSETQ. This CDR3 is built from 17 residues. The CDR3 loop is CASSLVGGRAGPGELFF. CDR3 nucleotide sequence: TGCGCCAGCAGCTTGGTCGGCGGGAGGGCCGGGCCCGGGGAGCTGTTTTTT.